A single sample gave rise to the 2 T cell receptor beta chains below, sequenced in a study of T cell responses to AZD1222 COVID-19 vaccine. Assay: immunoSEQ multiplex PCR; the TCRdb copy retains only in-frame clones and omits some. Found here are 53,000 or so clones, less than 85% of them singletons; the top ten hold 25% to 30%. Sample: peripheral blood, taken on day 0 of AZD1222 vaccination. These receptors were collected from an adult in good health.

The rearrangement links TRBV15 to TRBJ2-3; D unresolved. The CDR3 spans 15 residues. Germline loops: CDR1 LNHNV, CDR2 YYDKDF (reference sequence). V was clipped by 1 base and J by 0 bases, with 8 bases between them. The CDR3 is CATSRGRYSTDTQYF. DNA for the CDR3: TGTGCCACCAGCAGAGGGCGCTACAGCACAGATACGCAGTATTTT.

The V gene is TRBV12-3 or TRBV12-4, the J gene TRBJ2-5; D possibly uses TRBD1 or TRBD2 (5 bases each). The CDR3 contains 13 residues. The ends were cut back, 6 bases at V and 5 bases at J, with 13 bases in the middle. The DNA of the CDR3 is TGTGCCAGCAGGTTTGGGGCGGGTGAGACCCAGTACTTC. Its translation is CASRFGAGETQYF.